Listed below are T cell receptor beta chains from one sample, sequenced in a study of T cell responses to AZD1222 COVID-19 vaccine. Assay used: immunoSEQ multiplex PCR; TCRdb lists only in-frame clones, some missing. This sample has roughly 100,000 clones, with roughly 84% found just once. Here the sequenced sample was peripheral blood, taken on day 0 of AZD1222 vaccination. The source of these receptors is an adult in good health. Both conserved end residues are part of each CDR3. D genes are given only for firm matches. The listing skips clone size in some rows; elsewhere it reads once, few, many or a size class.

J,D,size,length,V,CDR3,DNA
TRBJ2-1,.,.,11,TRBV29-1,CSVQNYDEQFF,TGCAGCGTCCAGAACTATGATGAGCAGTTCTTC
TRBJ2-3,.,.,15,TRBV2,CASSEQGSSTDTQYF,TGTGCCAGCAGTGAACAAGGGTCTAGCACAGATACGCAGTATTTT
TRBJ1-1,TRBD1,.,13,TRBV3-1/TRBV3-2,CAVGDRGSTEAFF,TGTGCCGTAGGAGACAGGGGGAGCACTGAAGCTTTCTTT
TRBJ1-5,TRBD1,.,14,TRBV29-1,CSVPTGDPNQPQHF,TGCAGCGTTCCGACAGGGGATCCCAATCAGCCCCAGCATTTT
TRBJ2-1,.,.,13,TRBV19,CASSISQVGEQFF,TGTGCCAGTAGTATCAGTCAAGTTGGTGAGCAGTTCTTC
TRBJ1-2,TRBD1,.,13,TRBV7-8,CASSSTGGRGYTF,TGTGCCAGCAGCTCTACAGGGGGGAGAGGCTACACCTTC
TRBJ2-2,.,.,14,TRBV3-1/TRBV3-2,CASRVGSGVGELFF,TGTGCCAGCAGAGTGGGGAGTGGTGTCGGGGAGCTGTTTTTT
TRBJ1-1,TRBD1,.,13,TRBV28,CASSSGGPTEAFF,TGTGCCAGCAGTTCAGGGGGTCCCACTGAAGCTTTCTTT
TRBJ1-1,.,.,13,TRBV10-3,CAISEGQGAEAFF,TGTGCCATCAGTGAAGGGCAGGGCGCTGAAGCTTTCTTT
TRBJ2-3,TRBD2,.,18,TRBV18,CASSPLSGRASAMGTQYF,TGTGCCAGCTCACCACTTAGCGGGAGGGCCTCCGCTATGGGGACGCAGTATTTT
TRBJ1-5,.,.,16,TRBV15,CATSRAPFPPSQPQHF,TGTGCCACCAGCAGAGCCCCCTTCCCACCCAGCCAGCCCCAGCATTTT
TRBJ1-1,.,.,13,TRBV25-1,CASSLREDTEAFF,TGTGCCAGCAGTTTAAGGGAGGACACTGAAGCTTTCTTT
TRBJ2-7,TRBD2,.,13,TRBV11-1,CASSLELAGELYF,TGTGCCAGCAGCTTAGAGCTAGCGGGAGAATTGTACTTC
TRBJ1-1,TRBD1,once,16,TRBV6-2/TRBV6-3,CASSYRGQALFSEAFF,TGTGCCAGCAGTTACCGAGGACAGGCCCTCTTCTCTGAAGCTTTCTTT
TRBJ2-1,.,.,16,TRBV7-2,CASSSLSPAPYNEQFF,TGTGCCAGCAGTTCCCTCAGCCCGGCCCCCTACAATGAGCAGTTCTTC
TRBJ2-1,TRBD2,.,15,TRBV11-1,CASSLGSGSSYEQFF,TGTGCCAGCAGCCTGGGCAGCGGGAGTAGCTATGAGCAGTTCTTC
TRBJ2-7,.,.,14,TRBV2,CASSERVSSYEQYF,TGTGCCAGCAGTGAACGGGTTAGCTCCTACGAGCAGTACTTC
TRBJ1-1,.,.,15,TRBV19,CASSIWGTVNTEAFF,TGTGCCAGTAGTATTTGGGGGACGGTGAACACTGAAGCTTTCTTT
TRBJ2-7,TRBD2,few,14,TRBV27,CASRGLAGGYEQYF,TGTGCCAGCAGGGGACTAGCGGGAGGCTACGAGCAGTACTTC
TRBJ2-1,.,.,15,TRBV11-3,CASSLGGRSYNEQFF,TGTGCCAGCAGCTTAGGTGGGAGGTCCTACAATGAGCAGTTCTTC
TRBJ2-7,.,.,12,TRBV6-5,CASSYGGREQYF,TGTGCCAGCAGTTATGGGGGCCGCGAGCAGTACTTC
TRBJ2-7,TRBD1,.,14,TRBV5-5,CASSLLGQDNEQYF,TGTGCCAGCAGCTTGTTGGGACAGGACAACGAGCAGTACTTC
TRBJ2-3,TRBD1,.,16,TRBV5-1,CASSRQGAQGEDTQYF,TGCGCCAGCAGTCGACAGGGGGCGCAAGGAGAGGATACGCAGTATTTT
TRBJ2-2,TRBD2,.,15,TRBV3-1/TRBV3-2,CASRGTSGNTGELFF,TGTGCCAGCAGAGGGACTAGCGGGAACACCGGGGAGCTGTTTTTT
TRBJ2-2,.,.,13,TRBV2,CASSAGNTGELFF,TGTGCCAGCTCCGCAGGGAACACCGGGGAGCTGTTTTTT
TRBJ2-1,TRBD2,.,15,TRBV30,CAWEGGLAGVVEQFF,TGTGCCTGGGAAGGCGGACTAGCGGGAGTGGTTGAGCAGTTCTTC
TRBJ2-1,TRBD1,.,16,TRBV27,CASSLSGTQGNNEQFF,TGTGCCAGCAGTTTATCAGGTACACAGGGGAACAATGAGCAGTTCTTC
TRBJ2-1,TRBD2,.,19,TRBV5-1,CASSLGRTSGRSSYNEQFF,TGCGCCAGCAGCTTGGGTAGGACTAGCGGGAGGAGCTCCTACAATGAGCAGTTCTTC
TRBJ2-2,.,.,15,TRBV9,CASSVGPKYTGELFF,TGTGCCAGCAGCGTAGGCCCGAAGTACACCGGGGAGCTGTTTTTT
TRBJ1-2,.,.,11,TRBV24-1,CATLGVDGYTF,TGTGCCACCCTGGGGGTGGATGGCTACACCTTC
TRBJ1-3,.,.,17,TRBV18,CASSPFKILVSGNTIYF,TGTGCCAGCTCACCATTTAAGATTTTGGTCTCTGGAAACACCATATATTTT
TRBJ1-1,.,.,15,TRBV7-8,CASSLPAARNTEAFF,TGTGCCAGCAGCTTACCAGCCGCCAGGAACACTGAAGCTTTCTTT
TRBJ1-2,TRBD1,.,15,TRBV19,CASSITGVGVYGYTF,TGTGCCAGTAGTATTACAGGGGTTGGGGTCTATGGCTACACCTTC
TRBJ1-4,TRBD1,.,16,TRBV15,CATSRGQGRGNEKLFF,TGTGCCACCAGCAGAGGTCAGGGCAGGGGGAATGAAAAACTGTTTTTT
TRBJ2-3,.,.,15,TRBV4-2,CASSQAVGSTDTQYF,TGTGCCAGCAGCCAAGCCGTGGGGAGCACAGATACGCAGTATTTT
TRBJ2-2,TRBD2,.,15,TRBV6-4,CASSALAGATGELFF,TGTGCCAGCAGTGCTCTAGCGGGAGCCACCGGGGAGCTGTTTTTT
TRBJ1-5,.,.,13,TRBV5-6,CASSTGVDEPQHF,TGTGCCAGCAGCACGGGAGTGGACGAGCCCCAGCATTTT
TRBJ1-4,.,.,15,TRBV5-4,CASSWKGGTNEKLFF,TGTGCCAGCAGCTGGAAGGGGGGAACTAATGAAAAACTGTTTTTT
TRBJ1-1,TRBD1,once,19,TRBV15,CATSPDRVSLMIMNTEAFF,TGTGCCACCAGCCCGGACAGGGTTAGTCTTATGATAATGAACACTGAAGCTTTCTTT
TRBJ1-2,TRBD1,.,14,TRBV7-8,CASSPVTGGEGYTF,TGTGCCAGCAGCCCCGTCACAGGGGGCGAAGGCTACACCTTC
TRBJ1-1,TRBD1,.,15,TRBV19,CASRRSGGTNTEAFF,TGTGCCAGTAGAAGATCAGGGGGGACGAACACTGAAGCTTTCTTT
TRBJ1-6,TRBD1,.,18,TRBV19,CASSSLLGTGDPNSPLHF,TGTGCCAGTAGTTCCCTCCTTGGGACAGGGGATCCGAATTCACCCCTCCACTTT
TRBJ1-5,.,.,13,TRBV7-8,CASSLAGDQPQHF,TGTGCCAGCAGCTTAGCGGGTGATCAGCCCCAGCATTTT
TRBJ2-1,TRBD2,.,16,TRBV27,CASSLARVAGYNEQFF,TGTGCCAGCAGTTTAGCCCGGGTAGCGGGGTACAATGAGCAGTTCTTC
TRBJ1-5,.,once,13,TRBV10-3,CAIKGDQDQPQHF,TGTGCCATCAAGGGAGATCAGGATCAGCCCCAGCATTTT
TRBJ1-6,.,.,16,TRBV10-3,CAISESGVVGNSPLHF,TGTGCCATCAGTGAGTCGGGGGTGGTAGGTAATTCACCCCTCCACTTT
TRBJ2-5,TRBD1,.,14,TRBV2,CASSGRQGLETQYF,TGTGCCAGCAGCGGTAGACAGGGTTTGGAGACCCAGTACTTC
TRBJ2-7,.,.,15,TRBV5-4,CASSLDGLAIYEQYF,TGTGCCAGCAGCTTGGATGGCTTAGCGATCTACGAGCAGTACTTC
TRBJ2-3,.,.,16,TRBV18,CASSPRSLGFTDTQYF,TGTGCCAGCTCACCACGGTCGTTGGGATTCACAGATACGCAGTATTTT
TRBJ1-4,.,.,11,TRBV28,CASTPGEKLFF,TGTGCCAGCACCCCTGGGGAAAAACTGTTTTTT
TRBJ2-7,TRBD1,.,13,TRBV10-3,CAISPTGGYEQYF,TGTGCCATCAGTCCGACAGGGGGCTACGAGCAGTACTTC
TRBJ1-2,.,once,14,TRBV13,CASSRLAVSVGYTF,TGTGCCAGCAGCCGACTCGCGGTGTCGGTTGGCTACACCTTC
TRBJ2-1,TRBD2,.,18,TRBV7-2,CASSLVSTSGSFYNEQFF,TGTGCCAGCAGCTTAGTGTCGACTAGCGGGAGTTTCTACAATGAGCAGTTCTTC
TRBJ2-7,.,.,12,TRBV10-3,CAVGPDRYEQYF,TGTGCCGTGGGCCCAGACCGCTACGAGCAGTACTTC
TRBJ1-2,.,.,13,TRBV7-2,CATVTGSNYGYTF,TGTGCCACCGTTACAGGGTCGAACTATGGCTACACCTTC
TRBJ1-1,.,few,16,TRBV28,CASSLGPQRGSTEAFF,TGTGCCAGCAGTTTAGGACCTCAGCGGGGGAGCACTGAAGCTTTCTTT
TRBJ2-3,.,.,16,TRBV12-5,CASGLGRGPGGDTQYF,TGTGCTAGTGGTTTGGGTAGGGGACCCGGGGGAGATACGCAGTATTTT